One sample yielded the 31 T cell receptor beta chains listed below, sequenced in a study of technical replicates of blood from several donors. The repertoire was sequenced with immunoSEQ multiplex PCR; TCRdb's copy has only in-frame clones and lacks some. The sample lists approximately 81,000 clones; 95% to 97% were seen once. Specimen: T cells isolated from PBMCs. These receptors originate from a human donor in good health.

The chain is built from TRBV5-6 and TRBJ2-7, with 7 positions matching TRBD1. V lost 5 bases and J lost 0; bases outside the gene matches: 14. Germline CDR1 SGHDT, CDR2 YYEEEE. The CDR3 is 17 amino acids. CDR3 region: CASRPRTGPKYSYEQYF. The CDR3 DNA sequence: TGTGCCAGCAGACCTCGGACAGGTCCTAAATACTCCTACGAGCAGTACTTC.

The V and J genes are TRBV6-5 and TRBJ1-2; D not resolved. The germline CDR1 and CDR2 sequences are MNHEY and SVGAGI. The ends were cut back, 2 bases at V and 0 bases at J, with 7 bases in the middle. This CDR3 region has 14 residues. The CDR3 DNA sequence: TGTGCCAGCAGTTACCGACAAGCTAACTATGGCTACACCTTC. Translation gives CASSYRQANYGYTF.

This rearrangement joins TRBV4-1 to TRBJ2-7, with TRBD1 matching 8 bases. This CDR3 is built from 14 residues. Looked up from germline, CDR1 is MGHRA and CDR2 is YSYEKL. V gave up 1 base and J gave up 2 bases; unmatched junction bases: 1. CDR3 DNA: TGCGCCAGCAGCCAAGGGACAGGGACCTACGAGCAGTACTTC. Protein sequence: CASSQGTGTYEQYF.

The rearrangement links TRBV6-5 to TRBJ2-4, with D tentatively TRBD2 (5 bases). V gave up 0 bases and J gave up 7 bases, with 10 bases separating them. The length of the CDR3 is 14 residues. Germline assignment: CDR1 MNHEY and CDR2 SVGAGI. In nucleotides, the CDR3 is TGTGCCAGCAGTTACTCGGAGGTCGGTAACATTCAGTACTTC. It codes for CASSYSEVGNIQYF.

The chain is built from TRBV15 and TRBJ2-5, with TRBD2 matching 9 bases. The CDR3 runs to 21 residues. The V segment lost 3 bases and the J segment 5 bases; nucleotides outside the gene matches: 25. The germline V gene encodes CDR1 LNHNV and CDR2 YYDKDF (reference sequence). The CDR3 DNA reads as TGTGCCACCAGCAGCCTCGAATGGGGACTAGCAGAAAACCTCGATGAGGAGACCCAGTACTTC. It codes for CATSSLEWGLAENLDEETQYF. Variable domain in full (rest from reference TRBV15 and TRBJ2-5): DAMVIQNPRYQVTQFGKPVTLSCSQTLNHNVMYWYQQKSSQAPKLLFHYYDKDFNNEADTPDNFQSRRPNTSFCFLDIRSPGLGDTAMYLCATSSLEWGLAENLDEETQYFGPGTRLLVL.

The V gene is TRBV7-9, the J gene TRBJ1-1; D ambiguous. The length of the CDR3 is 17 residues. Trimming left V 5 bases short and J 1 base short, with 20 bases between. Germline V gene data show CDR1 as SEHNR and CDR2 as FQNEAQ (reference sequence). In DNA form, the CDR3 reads TGTGCCAGCAGCCCGACACCCCAATACATCACGAACACTGAAGCTTTCTTT. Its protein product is CASSPTPQYITNTEAFF.

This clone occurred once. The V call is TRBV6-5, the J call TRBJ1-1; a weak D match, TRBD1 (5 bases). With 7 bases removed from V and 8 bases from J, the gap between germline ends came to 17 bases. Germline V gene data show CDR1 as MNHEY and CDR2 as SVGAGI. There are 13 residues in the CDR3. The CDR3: CASTFPVSGEAFF. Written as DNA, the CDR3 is TGTGCCAGCACCTTCCCCGTCTCAGGGGAAGCTTTCTTT.

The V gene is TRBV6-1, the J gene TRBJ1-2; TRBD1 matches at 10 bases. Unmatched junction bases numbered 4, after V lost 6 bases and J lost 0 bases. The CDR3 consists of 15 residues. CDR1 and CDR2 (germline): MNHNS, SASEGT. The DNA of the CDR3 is TGTGCCAGCAGATCGGGGACAGGGGCTAACTATGGCTACACCTTC. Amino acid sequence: CASRSGTGANYGYTF.

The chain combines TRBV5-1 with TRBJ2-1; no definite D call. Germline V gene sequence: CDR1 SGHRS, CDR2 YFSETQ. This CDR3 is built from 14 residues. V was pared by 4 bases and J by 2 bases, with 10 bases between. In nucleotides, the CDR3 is TGCGCCAGCAGCCCTACGCGGCCCTACAATGAGCAGTTCTTC. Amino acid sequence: CASSPTRPYNEQFF.

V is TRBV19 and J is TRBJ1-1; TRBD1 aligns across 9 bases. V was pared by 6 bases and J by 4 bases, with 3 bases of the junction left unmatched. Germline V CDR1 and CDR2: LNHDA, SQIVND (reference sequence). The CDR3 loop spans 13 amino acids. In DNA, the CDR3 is TGTGCCAGTAGCCCGACAGGGGGCACTGAAGCTTTCTTT. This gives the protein CASSPTGGTEAFF.

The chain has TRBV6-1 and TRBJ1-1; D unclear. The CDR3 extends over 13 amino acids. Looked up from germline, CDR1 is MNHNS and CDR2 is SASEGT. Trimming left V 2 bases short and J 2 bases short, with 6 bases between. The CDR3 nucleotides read TGTGCCAGCAGTGAATACCTAAACACTGAAGCTTTCTTT. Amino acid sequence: CASSEYLNTEAFF.

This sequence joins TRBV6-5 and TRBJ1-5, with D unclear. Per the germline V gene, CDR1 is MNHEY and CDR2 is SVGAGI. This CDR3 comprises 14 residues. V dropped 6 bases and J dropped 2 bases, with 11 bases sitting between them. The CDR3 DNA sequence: TGTGCCAGCAGGAGTACGGGTGGCAATCAGCCCCAGCATTTT. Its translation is CASRSTGGNQPQHF.

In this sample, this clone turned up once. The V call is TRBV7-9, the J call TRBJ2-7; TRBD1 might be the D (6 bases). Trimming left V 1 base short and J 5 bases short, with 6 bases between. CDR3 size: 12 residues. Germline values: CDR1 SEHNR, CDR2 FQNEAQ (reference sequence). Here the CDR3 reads CASSLGGHEQYF. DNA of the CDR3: TGTGCCAGCAGCTTAGGGGGGCACGAGCAGTACTTC.

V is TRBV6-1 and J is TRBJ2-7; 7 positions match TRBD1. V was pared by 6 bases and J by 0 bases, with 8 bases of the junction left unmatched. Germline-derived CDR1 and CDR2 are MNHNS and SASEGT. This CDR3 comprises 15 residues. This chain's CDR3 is CASSSTGTASYEQYF. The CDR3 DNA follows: TGTGCCAGCAGCTCGACCGGGACAGCCTCCTACGAGCAGTACTTC.

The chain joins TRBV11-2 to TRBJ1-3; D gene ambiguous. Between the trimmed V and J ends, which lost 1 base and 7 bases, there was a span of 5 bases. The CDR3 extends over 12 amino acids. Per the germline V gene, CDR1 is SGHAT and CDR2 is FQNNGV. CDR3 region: CASSLAANTIYF. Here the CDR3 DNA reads TGTGCCAGCAGCTTAGCCGCGAACACCATATATTTT.

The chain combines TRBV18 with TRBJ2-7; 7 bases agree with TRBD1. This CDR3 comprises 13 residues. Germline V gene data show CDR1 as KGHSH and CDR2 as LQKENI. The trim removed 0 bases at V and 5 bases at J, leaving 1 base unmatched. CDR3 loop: CASSPPTGNEQYF. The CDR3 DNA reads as TGTGCCAGCTCACCACCGACAGGGAACGAGCAGTACTTC.

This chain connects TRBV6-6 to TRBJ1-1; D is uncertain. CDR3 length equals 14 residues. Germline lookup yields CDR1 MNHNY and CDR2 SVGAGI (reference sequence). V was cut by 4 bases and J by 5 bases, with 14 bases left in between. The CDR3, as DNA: TGTGCCAGCAGTTCGTACGGTGTGGTAACTGAAGCTTTCTTT. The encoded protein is CASSSYGVVTEAFF.

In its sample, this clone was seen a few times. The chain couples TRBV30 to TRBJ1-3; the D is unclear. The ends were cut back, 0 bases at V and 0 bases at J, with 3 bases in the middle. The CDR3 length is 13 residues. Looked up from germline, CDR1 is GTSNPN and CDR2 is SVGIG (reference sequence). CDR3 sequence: CAWSVNSGNTIYF. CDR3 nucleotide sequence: TGTGCCTGGAGTGTCAACTCTGGAAACACCATATATTTT.

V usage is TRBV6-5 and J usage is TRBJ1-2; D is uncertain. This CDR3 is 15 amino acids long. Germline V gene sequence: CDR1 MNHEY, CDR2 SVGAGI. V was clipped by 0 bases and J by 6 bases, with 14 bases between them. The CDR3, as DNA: TGTGCCAGCAGTTACTCGGTCCCGGCTGAGGATGGCTACACCTTC. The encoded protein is CASSYSVPAEDGYTF.

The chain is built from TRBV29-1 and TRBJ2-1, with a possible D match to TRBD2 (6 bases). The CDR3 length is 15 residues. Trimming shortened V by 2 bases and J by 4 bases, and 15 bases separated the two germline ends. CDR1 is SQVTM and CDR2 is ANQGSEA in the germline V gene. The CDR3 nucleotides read TGCAGCGTTGAATCAGGCGGGGAAGTTTACAATGAGCAGTTCTTC. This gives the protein CSVESGGEVYNEQFF.

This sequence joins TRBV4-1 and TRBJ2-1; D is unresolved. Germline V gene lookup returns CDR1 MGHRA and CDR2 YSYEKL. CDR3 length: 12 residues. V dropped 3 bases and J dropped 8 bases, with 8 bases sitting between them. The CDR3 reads CASSHRSYEQFF. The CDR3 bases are TGCGCCAGCAGCCACAGATCTTATGAGCAGTTCTTC.

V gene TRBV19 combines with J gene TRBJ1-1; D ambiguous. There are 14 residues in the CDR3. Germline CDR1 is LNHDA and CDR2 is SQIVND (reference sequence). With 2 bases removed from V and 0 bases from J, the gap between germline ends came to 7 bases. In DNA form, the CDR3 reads TGTGCCAGTAGTATACCAGGTGTGAACACTGAAGCTTTCTTT. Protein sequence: CASSIPGVNTEAFF. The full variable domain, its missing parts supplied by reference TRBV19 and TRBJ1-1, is DGGITQSPKYLFRKEGQNVTLSCEQNLNHDAMYWYRQDPGQGLRLIYYSQIVNDFQKGDIAEGYSVSREKKESFPLTVTSAQKNPTAFYLCASSIPGVNTEAFFGQGTRLTVV.

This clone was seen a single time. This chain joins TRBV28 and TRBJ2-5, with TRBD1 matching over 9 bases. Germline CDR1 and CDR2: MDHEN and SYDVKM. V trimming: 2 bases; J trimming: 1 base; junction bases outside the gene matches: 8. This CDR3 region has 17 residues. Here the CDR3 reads CASSLVYLGQGQETQYF. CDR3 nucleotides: TGTGCCAGCAGTTTAGTTTATTTGGGACAGGGCCAAGAGACCCAGTACTTC.

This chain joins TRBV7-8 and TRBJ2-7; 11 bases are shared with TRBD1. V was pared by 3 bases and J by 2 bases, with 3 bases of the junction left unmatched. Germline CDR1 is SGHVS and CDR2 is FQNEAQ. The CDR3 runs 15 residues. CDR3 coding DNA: TGTGCCAGCAGCTTTGGGACAGGGGGAACCTACGAGCAGTACTTC. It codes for CASSFGTGGTYEQYF.

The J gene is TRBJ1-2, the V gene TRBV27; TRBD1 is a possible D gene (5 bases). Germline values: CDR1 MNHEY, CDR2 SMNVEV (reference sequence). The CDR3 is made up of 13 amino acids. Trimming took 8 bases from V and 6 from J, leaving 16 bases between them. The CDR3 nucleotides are TGTGCCAGCGGACGGAGGAGGGGAGATGGCTACACCTTC. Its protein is CASGRRRGDGYTF.

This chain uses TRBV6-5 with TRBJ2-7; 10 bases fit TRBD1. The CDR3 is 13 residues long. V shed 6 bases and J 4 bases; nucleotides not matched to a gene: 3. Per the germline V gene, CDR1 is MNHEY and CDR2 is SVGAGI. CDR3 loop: CASRKGQGYEQYF. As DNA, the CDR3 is TGTGCCAGCAGGAAGGGACAGGGGTACGAGCAGTACTTC.

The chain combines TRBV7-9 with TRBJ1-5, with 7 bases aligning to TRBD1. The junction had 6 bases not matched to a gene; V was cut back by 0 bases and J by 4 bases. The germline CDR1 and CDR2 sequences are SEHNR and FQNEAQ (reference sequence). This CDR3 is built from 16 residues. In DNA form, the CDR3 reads TGTGCCAGCAGCTTAGCCCTAGGGGGCGGAAATCAGCCCCAGCATTTT. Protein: CASSLALGGGNQPQHF.

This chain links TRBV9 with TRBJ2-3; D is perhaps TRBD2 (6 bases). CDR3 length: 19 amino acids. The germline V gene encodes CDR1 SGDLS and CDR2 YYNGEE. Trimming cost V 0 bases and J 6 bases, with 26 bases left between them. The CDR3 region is CASSVGKWFGGGVVDTQYF. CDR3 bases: TGTGCCAGCAGCGTAGGAAAGTGGTTCGGGGGTGGCGTGGTGGATACGCAGTATTTT.

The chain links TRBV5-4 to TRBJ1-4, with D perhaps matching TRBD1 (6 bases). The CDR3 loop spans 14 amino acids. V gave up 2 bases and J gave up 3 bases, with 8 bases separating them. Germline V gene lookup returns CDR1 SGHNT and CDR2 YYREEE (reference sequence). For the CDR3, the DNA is TGTGCCAGCAGCTTACAGGGAGCTAATGAAAAACTGTTTTTT. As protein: CASSLQGANEKLFF.

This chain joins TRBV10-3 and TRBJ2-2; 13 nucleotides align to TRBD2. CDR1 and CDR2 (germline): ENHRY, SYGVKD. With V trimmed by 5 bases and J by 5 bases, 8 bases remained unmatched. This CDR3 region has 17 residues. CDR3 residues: CAISQTGTSGTTGELFF. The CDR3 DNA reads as TGTGCCATCAGTCAAACCGGGACTAGCGGGACAACCGGGGAGCTGTTTTTT.

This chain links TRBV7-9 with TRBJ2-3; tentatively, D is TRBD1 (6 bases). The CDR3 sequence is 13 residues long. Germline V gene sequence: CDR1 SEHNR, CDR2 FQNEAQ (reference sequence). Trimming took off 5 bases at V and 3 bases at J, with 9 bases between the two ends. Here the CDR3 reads CASSRTGTDTQYF. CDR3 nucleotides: TGTGCCAGCAGCCGAACAGGGACAGATACGCAGTATTTT. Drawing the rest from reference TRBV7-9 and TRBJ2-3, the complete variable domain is DTGVSQNPRHKITKRGQNVTFRCDPISEHNRLYWYRQTLGQGPEFLTYFQNEAQLEKSRLLSDRFSAERPKGSFSTLEIQRTEQGDSAMYLCASSRTGTDTQYFGPGTRLTVL.